The source of this T cell receptor beta chain is a study of T cell responses to AZD1222 COVID-19 vaccine. For the study at large: Samples with a second dose at about 4 or about 12 weeks were pooled together. Study-wide findings and caveats: CD4 TCRs covered the whole spike, strongest at regions 160-218 and 743-854. There were mostly white British donors and more females than males, and clonal diversity was possibly underestimated. Two AZD1222 administrations were followed by greater Spike-specific TCR breadth and depth.

The data were produced by immunoSEQ multiplex PCR, yet TCRdb's version contains in-frame clones alone and is incomplete. The sample lists about 120,000 clones; 75% to 90% were seen once. This CDR3 has 13 residues. Germline lookup yields CDR1 SGHDN and CDR2 FVKESK. The V end lost 1 base, the J end lost 8 bases, and 11 bases lay between the germline ends. Notes on this clone: Antigen unknown.

This chain links TRBV14 with TRBJ1-2, with unresolved D. The sequence was obtained from an adult in good health. The input for sequencing was peripheral blood, taken on day 0 of AZD1222 vaccination. The CDR3 DNA sequence: TGTGCCAGCAGCCAAGTCCCAGAGAAGGGCTACACCTTC. Translated: CASSQVPEKGYTF.